A single sample gave rise to the 11 T cell receptor beta chains below, sequenced in a study of blood T cell repertoires in COVID-19. Measured with immunoSEQ multiplex PCR; TCRdb has only the in-frame clones, and not every one. This table holds fewer than 350,000 clones, 70% to 90% found once. The specimen sequenced was PBMCs or T cells enriched from blood (not recorded which). The receptors shown here come from a woman in her fifties or sixties in a cohort exposed to, infected with or recovered from COVID-19 (not recorded which).

V usage is TRBV9 and J usage is TRBJ2-1; 13 bases align to TRBD2. Trimming removed 3 bases from V and 9 bases from J; junction bases left unmatched: 9. The CDR3 has 16 residues. CDR1 is SGDLS, CDR2 YYNGEE, per germline. CDR3 residues: CASSAGLAGVNGEQFF. The CDR3 region has the DNA TGTGCCAGCAGCGCCGGACTAGCGGGAGTTAATGGTGAGCAGTTCTTC.

In regard to this clone: Other DNA sequences in the sample encode the same CDR3. This chain joins TRBV9 and TRBJ2-7, with 15 bases aligning to TRBD2. Germline-derived CDR1 and CDR2 are SGDLS and YYNGEE. The CDR3 loop spans 14 amino acids. V lost 3 bases to trimming and J lost 6 bases; unmatched junction nucleotides: 1. The CDR3, as DNA: TGTGCCAGCAGCGCGGGACTAGCGGGGGGCGAGCAGTACTTC. This encodes CASSAGLAGGEQYF.

The CDR3 region is CASSVSRGAGEQYF. As DNA, the CDR3 is TGCGCCAGCAGTGTTTCCAGGGGCGCAGGCGAGCAGTACTTC. The chain uses TRBV10-1 and TRBJ2-7, with D maybe TRBD1 (6 bases). The CDR3 has 14 amino acids. Germline V gene sequence: CDR1 WNHNN, CDR2 SYGVQD (reference sequence). Trimming removed 4 bases from V and 6 bases from J, with 16 bases in between.

The sample holds many counts of this clone. The chain combines TRBV5-1 with TRBJ1-5; a weak D match, TRBD1 (6 bases). Germline assignment: CDR1 SGHRS and CDR2 YFSETQ. This CDR3 is 16 amino acids long. Between the trimmed V and J ends, which lost 0 bases and 6 bases, there was a span of 16 bases. The CDR3 coding sequence is TGCGCCAGCAGCTTGGGACCGAACAGGGCACGTCAGCCCCAGCATTTT. It codes for CASSLGPNRARQPQHF.

This chain uses TRBV27 with TRBJ1-1; D might be TRBD1 (6 bases). The CDR3 length is 16 residues. Germline V gene sequence: CDR1 MNHEY, CDR2 SMNVEV (reference sequence). V dropped 4 bases and J dropped 5 bases, with 20 bases sitting between them. This CDR3 is CASSSHPGRGRTEAFF. The CDR3 DNA follows: TGTGCCAGCAGTTCCCACCCCGGGAGGGGGAGGACTGAAGCTTTCTTT.

The chain combines TRBV11-3 with TRBJ2-7; 9 positions match TRBD2. The CDR3 is made up of 11 amino acids. CDR1 and CDR2 from the germline V gene are SGHNT and YENEEA. In DNA, the CDR3 is TGTGGAGAGCGGGAGGACTACGAGCAGTACTTC. This translates into CGEREDYEQYF.

The V call is TRBV28, the J call TRBJ1-5; 7 bases agree with TRBD1. Germline-derived CDR1 and CDR2 are MDHEN and SYDVKM. The CDR3 covers 14 residues. V trimming: 5 bases; J trimming: 6 bases; junction bases outside the gene matches: 7. The CDR3, as DNA: TGTGCCAGCAGTCCCCCTTCAGGGGGTCAGCCCCAGCATTTT. Translation gives CASSPPSGGQPQHF.

The gene calls are TRBV19 and TRBJ1-2, with 8 bases fitting TRBD1. With V trimmed by 5 bases and J by 4 bases, 6 bases remained unmatched. This CDR3 is 14 amino acids long. Germline values: CDR1 LNHDA, CDR2 SQIVND (reference sequence). The CDR3 DNA is TGTGCCAGTAGTCTGGACAGGGCAGGCTATGGCTACACCTTC. This translates into CASSLDRAGYGYTF.

This clone was detected only a few times. V and J are TRBV9 and TRBJ1-1; 9 nucleotides align to TRBD1. Per the germline V gene, CDR1 is SGDLS and CDR2 is YYNGEE. The V and J ends lost 0 bases and 0 bases, in that order; junction bases with no gene match: 15. The CDR3 is made up of 20 amino acids. The CDR3 coding sequence is TGTGCCAGCAGCGTAGGAGGTCGGGACAGGGCATACCCAATGAACACTGAAGCTTTCTTT. Protein product: CASSVGGRDRAYPMNTEAFF.

The chain carries TRBV3-1 (or the pseudogene TRBV3-2) and TRBJ1-5, with TRBD1 matching over 8 bases. Trimming took 5 bases from V and 7 from J; bases not matched to a gene: 7. CDR1 and CDR2 (germline): LGHDT, YNNKEL (reference sequence). This CDR3 contains 14 residues. The DNA of the CDR3 is TGTGCCAGCAGCGAGCGACAGGGGTACCAGCCCCAGCATTTT. Translation: CASSERQGYQPQHF.

V usage is TRBV19 and J usage is TRBJ2-2; D not certain. Germline-derived CDR1 and CDR2 are LNHDA and SQIVND (reference sequence). Trimming shortened V by 6 bases and J by 6 bases, and 14 bases separated the two germline ends. The CDR3 extends over 14 amino acids. The CDR3 coding sequence is TGTGCCAGTAGCAATGAGGTTAGGTCCGGGGAGCTGTTTTTT. It is translated as CASSNEVRSGELFF.